This T cell receptor beta chain stems from a study of control samples from healthy donors and cancer patients. CDR1 LGHDT and CDR2 YNNKEL come from the germline V gene (reference sequence). The ends lost 3 bases at V and 9 bases at J; junction bases unmatched: 10. The length of the CDR3 is 16 residues. Method: immunoSEQ multiplex PCR; TCRdb's copy keeps in-frame clones and lacks some. Here the sample spans about 120,000 clones, 80% to 90% being singletons. The J gene is TRBJ1-6, the V gene TRBV3-1 (or the pseudogene TRBV3-2), with 8 bases aligning to TRBD1. This TCR derives from a man aged 50-60 years in good health. Sequencing input: blood. The CDR3 reads CASSHRLQGAISPLHF. The CDR3 nucleotides are TGTGCCAGCAGCCACAGACTGCAGGGGGCAATTTCACCCCTCCACTTT.